This T cell receptor beta chain was sequenced for a study of Graves' ophthalmopathy and Graves' hyperthyroidism. Findings and caveats of the study: In blood, most expanded thyroid clonotypes above 0.001 frequency were also detected. A 13-signature model separated ophthalmopathy from stable hyperthyroidism, 85% to 90% sensitivity, 75% to 84% specificity.

Moderate-to-severe activity, CAS ≥3, NOSPECS ≥4 and duration under 3 months were recorded for donors with ophthalmopathy. The table lists this clonotype with many counts. Its target is unknown. V lost 2 bases, J lost 3 bases, and 5 bases lay in between. The germline CDR1 and CDR2 sequences are WSHSY and SAAADI. The CDR3 covers 13 residues. As the template, RNA transcripts were used to amplify TCR beta CDR3 regions. HTBI-primed first-round RT-PCR preceded second-round multiplex PCR. TCRdb passed the multiplex PCR reads through MiXCR, listing each CDR3 protein once. Among around 660,000 distinct CDR3 sequences listed, approximately 39% were seen once.

V and J are TRBV10-2 and TRBJ1-5; D gene ambiguous. Sequenced material: peripheral blood. The sequence came from an adult man with Graves' ophthalmopathy. This chain's CDR3 is CASSEAINQPQHF. The CDR3 DNA sequence: TGCGCCAGCAGTGAGGCCATCAATCAGCCCCAGCATTTT.